These 28 T cell receptor beta chains were sequenced from one sample in a study of beta chain features in type 1 diabetes. General study findings and limits: A moderate, significant TCRB CDR3 shortening appeared in type 1 diabetes across four CD4+ subsets.

Their target antigens are unknown. The authors reverse transcribed all of the isolated RNA, so sequencing captured expressed TCRB transcripts. Sequencing used immunoSEQ multiplex PCR; TCRdb keeps in-frame clones, though not all of them. The repertoire holds 150,000 to 200,000 clones, with 6.5% to 9.5% as singletons. Sample: central memory CD4+ T cells from blood. The receptor set was obtained from a woman aged 40 to 50 with type 1 diabetes.

J is TRBJ2-1 and V is TRBV18; 11 bases agree with TRBD1. The CDR3 totals 16 residues. Per germline, CDR1 KGHSH and CDR2 LQKENI. The V segment lost 2 bases and the J segment 8 bases; nucleotides outside the gene matches: 8. The CDR3 here is CASSPDGTGGGDEQFF. CDR3 bases: TGTGCCAGCTCACCAGACGGGACAGGGGGGGGAGATGAGCAGTTCTTC.

CDR3 protein: CASNRQGLGTEAFF. The CDR3 nucleotides read TGTGCCAGCAATAGACAGGGATTGGGCACTGAAGCTTTCTTT. This sequence joins TRBV27 and TRBJ1-1; 7 bases match TRBD1. This CDR3 region has 14 residues. V dropped 7 bases and J dropped 4; count of bases not matched to a gene: 9. Germline lookup yields CDR1 MNHEY and CDR2 SMNVEV (reference sequence).

This clone was observed at least ten times. J is TRBJ2-1 and V is TRBV28; 7 bases are shared with TRBD2. Trimming removed 3 bases from V and 6 bases from J; junction bases left unmatched: 2. Germline values: CDR1 MDHEN, CDR2 SYDVKM. The CDR3 contains 13 residues. This CDR3 is CASSLTSRNEQFF. CDR3 nucleotides: TGTGCCAGCAGTTTGACTAGCCGCAATGAGCAGTTCTTC.

The table lists this clone with a few counts. The V call is TRBV7-2, the J call TRBJ1-5; D might be TRBD1 (6 bases). There are 15 residues in the CDR3. Per germline, CDR1 SGHTA and CDR2 FQGNSA. The ends were cut back, 1 base at V and 5 bases at J, with 12 bases in the middle. CDR3 amino acids: CASSLETGLDQPQHF. CDR3 bases: TGTGCCAGCAGCTTAGAGACAGGACTGGATCAGCCCCAGCATTTT.

The sample holds a few counts of this clone. The chain couples TRBV10-3 to TRBJ2-3; tentative D call: TRBD2 (5 bases). Trimming removed 6 bases from V and 1 base from J, with 11 bases in between. Germline CDR1 is ENHRY and CDR2 is SYGVKD. The CDR3 contains 14 residues. The CDR3 is CAISVDWGTDTQYF. CDR3 nucleotide sequence: TGTGCCATCAGCGTGGACTGGGGCACAGATACGCAGTATTTT.

This clone was seen a handful of times. V usage is TRBV11-2 and J usage is TRBJ1-1; weak D call: TRBD1 (5 bases). Germline lookup yields CDR1 SGHAT and CDR2 FQNNGV. Trimming removed 3 bases at V and 3 bases at J, with 14 bases between. This CDR3 has 15 amino acids. The CDR3: CASSFDGGGDTEAFF. The CDR3 coding sequence is TGTGCCAGCAGCTTCGACGGGGGAGGGGACACTGAAGCTTTCTTT.

The V and J genes are TRBV7-2 and TRBJ2-6; 8 bases are shared with TRBD1. This CDR3 spans 17 amino acids. Trimming cost V 2 bases and J 3 bases; bases outside gene matches: 6. The germline V gene encodes CDR1 SGHTA and CDR2 FQGNSA. This chain's CDR3 is CASSLRSGGRGANVLTF. As DNA, the CDR3 is TGTGCCAGCAGCTTAAGGTCAGGGGGCCGTGGGGCCAACGTCCTGACTTTC.

The CDR3 DNA follows: TGTGCCAGCTCACCAAACAGGGGATACAACTATGGCTACACCTTC. Translated, it gives CASSPNRGYNYGYTF. The chain uses TRBV18 and TRBJ1-2, with 7 bases matching TRBD1. Germline lookup yields CDR1 KGHSH and CDR2 LQKENI. This CDR3 has 15 residues. V shed 2 bases and J 2 bases; nucleotides not matched to a gene: 5.

This clone was seen a handful of times. V gene TRBV7-2 combines with J gene TRBJ1-4; no reliable D call. Germline values: CDR1 SGHTA, CDR2 FQGNSA. The CDR3 totals 14 residues. Trimming took off 4 bases at V and 0 bases at J, with 6 bases between the two ends. CDR3 sequence: CASSWATTNEKLFF. The DNA of the CDR3 is TGTGCCAGCAGCTGGGCCACAACTAATGAAAAACTGTTTTTT.

The J gene is TRBJ1-1, the V gene TRBV28; 10 bases line up with TRBD1. V lost 6 bases and J lost 1; bases outside the gene matches: 14. The CDR3 spans 18 residues. Germline V gene sequence: CDR1 MDHEN, CDR2 SYDVKM. As DNA, the CDR3 is TGTGCCAGCAGGGTCCAACCGGGACAGGGGTTCCCGAACACTGAAGCTTTCTTT. As protein: CASRVQPGQGFPNTEAFF.

The V and J genes are TRBV5-6 and TRBJ2-5; a weak D match, TRBD2 (7 bases). This CDR3 comprises 14 residues. Germline CDR1 is SGHDT and CDR2 is YYEEEE. V was shortened by 3 bases and J by 5 bases, with 14 bases between the two germline ends. DNA of the CDR3: TGTGCCAGCAGCTCCGGGGGGCCGGGTGAGACCCAGTACTTC. Protein: CASSSGGPGETQYF. Variable domain in full (rest from reference TRBV5-6 and TRBJ2-5): DAGVTQSPTHLIKTRGQQVTLRCSPKSGHDTVSWYQQALGQGPQFIFQYYEEEERQRGNFPDRFSGHQFPNYSSELNVNALLLGDSALYLCASSSGGPGETQYFGPGTRLLVL.

This clone was observed a few times. V is TRBV29-1 and J is TRBJ1-1; the D gene is possibly TRBD1 (5 bases). This CDR3 is 13 amino acids long. From germline, CDR1 is SQVTM and CDR2 ANQGSEA. Trimming pared 4 bases from V and 10 bases from J, leaving 19 bases between. The CDR3 loop is CSVVGGVVRVAFF. CDR3 nucleotide sequence: TGCAGCGTTGTTGGAGGGGTGGTACGGGTAGCTTTCTTT.

J is TRBJ1-5 and V is TRBV28; D is ambiguous. Germline V gives CDR1 MDHEN, CDR2 SYDVKM. Trimming took 7 bases from V and 0 from J, leaving 4 bases between them. The CDR3 sequence is 12 residues long. The CDR3 sequence is CASTVSNQPQHF. As DNA, the CDR3 is TGTGCCAGCACAGTTAGCAATCAGCCCCAGCATTTT.

The chain couples TRBV4-2 to TRBJ2-2; TRBD1 is a possible D gene (5 bases). The V and J ends lost 8 bases and 3 bases respectively, with 10 bases between them. This CDR3 comprises 13 residues. Germline CDR1 LGHNA, CDR2 YNFKEQ. CDR3 region: CASLQVYTGELFF. CDR3 DNA sequence: TGTGCCAGCCTACAGGTTTACACCGGGGAGCTGTTTTTT.

This clone was observed a few times. One junction end disagrees with the germline gene, perhaps due to a read error. The rearrangement uses TRBV19 and TRBJ2-5; 10 bases match TRBD1. Germline CDR1 reads LNHDA; CDR2 reads SQIVND (reference sequence). This CDR3 is built from 16 residues. This CDR3 reads CASSRYGTGVQGTQYF. The CDR3 nucleotides are TGTGCCAGTAGTAGATACGGGACAGGGGTTCAAGGGACCCAGTACTTC.

The V and J genes are TRBV28 and TRBJ1-6, with 7 bases matching TRBD1. This CDR3 region has 13 residues. With 9 bases clipped from V and 9 bases from J, the junction kept 8 bases outside the gene matches. Germline assignment: CDR1 MDHEN and CDR2 SYDVKM. CDR3 residues: CASEGAGSSPLHF. CDR3 in DNA: TGTGCCAGTGAGGGGGCAGGGAGTTCACCCCTCCACTTT.

The table lists this clone with a few counts. This rearrangement joins TRBV7-9 to TRBJ2-3; no definite D call. This CDR3 region has 12 residues. Germline V lookup: CDR1 SEHNR, CDR2 FQNEAQ (reference sequence). Trimming removed 5 bases at V and 5 bases at J, with 8 bases between. Here the CDR3 reads CASSPSLDTQYF. The CDR3 DNA sequence: TGTGCCAGCAGCCCCTCCCTAGATACGCAGTATTTT.

This clone came up a few times. This chain links TRBV29-1 with TRBJ1-6, with D perhaps TRBD1 (6 bases). Trimming pared 3 bases from V and 7 bases from J, leaving 13 bases between. From germline, CDR1 is SQVTM and CDR2 ANQGSEA. This CDR3 is built from 14 residues. CDR3 in amino acids: CSVDNRVRNSPLHF. The CDR3 DNA reads TGCAGCGTTGATAACAGGGTGAGGAATTCACCCCTCCACTTT.

This clone came up a few times. J is TRBJ1-6 and V is TRBV27; 10 bases line up with TRBD1. Germline V gene sequence: CDR1 MNHEY, CDR2 SMNVEV (reference sequence). The CDR3 consists of 16 residues. Trimming at V came to 6 bases and at J to 14 bases, leaving 16 bases not matched to a gene. CDR3 sequence: CASSNPRDRGVSALHF. The CDR3 bases are TGTGCCAGCAGCAACCCCCGGGACAGGGGTGTATCGGCCCTCCACTTT.

The V and J genes are TRBV28 and TRBJ2-7, with D maybe TRBD2 (6 bases). CDR1 and CDR2 (germline): MDHEN, SYDVKM. The CDR3 runs 14 residues. V was pared by 3 bases and J by 6 bases, with 15 bases between. CDR3 coding DNA: TGTGCCAGCAGTTTGGGAGGCTTTGGGCTCGAGCAGTACTTC. Residues: CASSLGGFGLEQYF.

This clone was detected a few times. This chain's CDR3 is CASSSGTGGRETQYF. The CDR3 DNA follows: TGCGCCAGCAGCTCCGGGACAGGGGGCAGAGAGACCCAGTACTTC. The chain has TRBV5-1 and TRBJ2-5; TRBD1 matches 12 bases. The ends lost 3 bases at V and 4 bases at J; junction bases unmatched: 4. This CDR3 has 15 amino acids. Germline CDR1 and CDR2: SGHRS and YFSETQ.

V gene TRBV7-8 combines with J gene TRBJ2-7; D is ambiguous. V lost 2 bases and J lost 4, with 3 bases in between. From germline, CDR1 is SGHVS and CDR2 FQNEAQ. This CDR3 spans 11 amino acids. Here the CDR3 DNA reads TGTGCCAGCAGCTTAACATACGAGCAGTACTTC. Translation: CASSLTYEQYF. The complete variable domain, with remaining parts taken from reference TRBV7-8 and TRBJ2-7, reads GAGVSQSPRYKVAKRGQDVALRCDPISGHVSLFWYQQALGQGPEFLTYFQNEAQLDKSGLPSDRFFAERPEGSVSTLKIQRTQQEDSAVYLCASSLTYEQYFGPGTRLTVT.

This clone showed up just a few times. This sequence joins TRBV7-9 and TRBJ1-4; 8 bases line up with TRBD1. V was clipped by 6 bases and J by 8 bases; unmatched bases: 8. The CDR3 is 14 amino acids. Per germline, CDR1 SEHNR and CDR2 FQNEAQ (reference sequence). CDR3 sequence (DNA): TGTGCCAGCAGGTCCGGGACAGGCGGCGAAAAACTGTTTTTT. This gives the protein CASRSGTGGEKLFF.

A few counts support this clone. The J gene is TRBJ1-1, the V gene TRBV5-1; D possibly corresponds to TRBD1 (5 bases). This CDR3 has 14 residues. With 0 bases removed from V and 1 base from J, the gap between germline ends came to 7 bases. The germline gives CDR1 SGHRS, CDR2 YFSETQ. The CDR3 DNA follows: TGCGCCAGCAGCTTGGATGGGGCGAACACTGAAGCTTTCTTT. It yields the protein CASSLDGANTEAFF.

This clone has a count of ten or more. The rearrangement joins TRBV28 to TRBJ2-1; weak D call: TRBD1 (6 bases). Trimming took 5 bases from V and 9 from J, leaving 11 bases between them. Germline V gene sequence: CDR1 MDHEN, CDR2 SYDVKM. The CDR3 is 12 amino acids. CDR3 coding DNA: TGTGCCAGCAGTATACAGGGAGTTGAGCAGTTCTTC. Its protein product is CASSIQGVEQFF.

CDR3 sequence: CASSPGGQGDGYTF. The CDR3 DNA is TGTGCCAGCTCACCAGGAGGGCAGGGGGATGGCTACACCTTC. This sequence joins TRBV18 and TRBJ1-2, with 7 bases that match TRBD1. Germline V gives CDR1 KGHSH, CDR2 LQKENI. This CDR3 region has 14 residues. After removal of 2 bases from V and 6 bases from J, the junction contained 6 bases not matched to a gene.

This clone was seen once. This sequence joins TRBV6-6 and TRBJ2-5, with D perhaps TRBD1 (5 bases). Trimming stripped 6 bases from V and 6 bases from J, with 23 bases between. Looked up from germline, CDR1 is MNHNY and CDR2 is SVGAGI (reference sequence). This CDR3 is built from 16 residues. CDR3 amino acids: CASSRSQGDRRQTQYF. The CDR3 DNA is TGTGCCAGCAGCCGATCGCAGGGTGACCGCCGACAGACCCAGTACTTC.

V is TRBV5-4 and J is TRBJ2-1; TRBD2 matches 12 bases. The ends lost 0 bases at V and 4 bases at J; junction bases unmatched: 5. The CDR3 has 17 residues. Germline V gives CDR1 SGHNT, CDR2 YYREEE (reference sequence). CDR3 DNA sequence: TGTGCCAGCAGCTTGGGGGGCGGGACTAGCGGGTACAATGAGCAGTTCTTC. Translating gives CASSLGGGTSGYNEQFF.